These 29 T cell receptor beta chains share one sample of origin, sequenced in a study of blood T cells in healthy people across ages. Through a sample-barcoded 5' primer and a J-beta primer mix, a second PCR was run for about 6 to 11 cycles. TCRdb redid the calling of the 5' RACE reads with MiXCR, one entry per CDR3 protein. Here the sample spans 850,000 to 1,100,000 distinct CDR3 sequences, roughly two fifths being singletons. Sequenced input: blood. Receptors were obtained from a man between 18 and 29 years old in good health.

The chain uses TRBV28 and TRBJ2-1; 10 nucleotides agree with TRBD1. J gave up 5 bases and V 5 bases, and 9 bases lay outside the gene matches. The length of the CDR3 is 16 residues. The germline CDR1 and CDR2 sequences are MDHEN and SYDVKM. CDR3 nucleotide sequence: TGTGCCAGCAGTCCGCGACAGGGGGCGGGTGACAATGAGCAGTTCTTC. It translates to CASSPRQGAGDNEQFF.

This clonotype was counted a few times. The chain carries TRBV4-3 and TRBJ2-4; D not resolved. Germline V gene data show CDR1 as LGHNA and CDR2 as YSLEER. The CDR3 has 16 amino acids. V lost 0 bases to trimming and J lost 5 bases, with 14 bases between them. CDR3 in amino acids: CASSQDSDGIENIQYF. Written as DNA, the CDR3 is TGCGCCAGCAGCCAAGATTCTGACGGAATCGAAAACATTCAGTACTTC.

This chain links TRBV7-3 with TRBJ2-5, with 14 bases that match TRBD2. This CDR3 spans 16 amino acids. The J segment lost 11 bases and the V segment lost 5 bases, leaving 13 bases of the junction unmatched. Germline V lookup: CDR1 SGHTA, CDR2 FQGTGA. CDR3 coding DNA: TGTGCCAGCAGCAAGACGACTAGCGGGGGGGTAAATGAGCAGTACTTC. Translation gives CASSKTTSGGVNEQYF.

This clonotype has more than one count but fewer than ten. This rearrangement joins TRBV3-1 to TRBJ2-7; D is tentatively TRBD1 or TRBD2 (5 bases each). V lost 3 bases to trimming and J lost 3 bases, with 12 bases between them. The CDR3 loop spans 14 amino acids. Per the germline V gene, CDR1 is LGHDT and CDR2 is YNNKEL (reference sequence). The CDR3 reads CASSQRDGFYEQYF. In DNA, the CDR3 is TGTGCCAGCAGCCAGAGGGACGGCTTCTACGAGCAGTACTTC.

The CDR3 region has the DNA TGTGCCAGCAGCGAAGGCCCAGGGGTCGACAAAAACATTCAGTACTTC. Translated: CASSEGPGVDKNIQYF. This chain joins TRBV9 and TRBJ2-4; D is possibly TRBD1 (6 bases). CDR1 and CDR2 from the germline V gene are SGDLS and YYNGEE. Deletions cut 3 bases from V and 3 bases from J, with 16 bases between. The CDR3 is 16 amino acids. Full variable domain (outside the CDR3, taken from reference TRBV9 and TRBJ2-4): DSGVTQTPKHLITATGQRVTLRCSPRSGDLSVYWYQQSLDQGLQFLIQYYNGEERAKGNILERFSAQQFPDLHSELNLSSLELGDSALYFCASSEGPGVDKNIQYFGAGTRLSVL.

This clonotype has a count of ten or more. The gene calls are TRBV25-1 and TRBJ1-2; maybe TRBD1 (6 bases). V was trimmed by 2 bases and J by 7 bases, leaving 14 bases between them. The CDR3 is 14 residues long. The V gene's germline CDR1 is MGHDK and CDR2 SYGVNS. The CDR3 loop is CASSEPRTVGGYTF. In DNA, the CDR3 is TGTGCCAGCAGTGAACCTCGGACAGTAGGTGGCTACACCTTC.

Details on this clonotype: The junction and the germline gene differ at one end; a read error may be behind it. The V and J genes are TRBV11-2 and TRBJ2-1, with no clear D. The CDR3 contains 16 residues. Germline values: CDR1 SGHAT, CDR2 FQNNGV. The CDR3 DNA sequence: TGTGCCAGCAGCTTTACTTCCGGCCACTTGAACAATGGGCAGTTCTTC. Translation gives CASSFTSGHLNNGQFF. Using reference TRBV11-2 and TRBJ2-1 for the parts outside the CDR3, the full variable domain is EAGVAQSPRYKIIEKRQSVAFWCNPISGHATLYWYQQILGQGPKLLIQFQNNGVVDDSQLPKDRFSAERLKGVDSTLKIQPAKLEDSAVYLCASSFTSGHLNNGQFFGPGTRLTVL.

The genes are TRBV9 and TRBJ1-2; 7 bases line up with TRBD1. Germline loops: CDR1 SGDLS, CDR2 YYNGEE. The CDR3 is made up of 16 amino acids. The trim removed 0 bases at V and 4 bases at J, leaving 9 bases unmatched. This CDR3 is CASSVASTGASYGYTF. In nucleotides, the CDR3 is TGTGCCAGCAGCGTAGCTAGCACAGGGGCTAGCTATGGCTACACCTTC.

V and J are TRBV12-5 and TRBJ2-1; D is undetermined. The CDR3 spans 11 residues. The germline V and J ends were trimmed by 3 bases and 9 bases, with 6 bases remaining between them. The germline V gene encodes CDR1 LGHNT and CDR2 FRNRAP. The CDR3: CASGLGSEQFF. Written as DNA, the CDR3 is TGTGCTAGTGGTTTAGGTTCTGAGCAGTTCTTC.

This clonotype was counted only a few times. This chain joins TRBV4-3 and TRBJ1-1; TRBD1 might be the D (6 bases). Deletions cut 4 bases from V and 1 base from J, with 13 bases between. Germline V gene sequence: CDR1 LGHNA, CDR2 YSLEER. The CDR3 spans 15 residues. The CDR3 nucleotides read TGCGCCAGCAGCCGATCCACACAGGGGAACACTGAAGCTTTCTTT. Amino acid sequence: CASSRSTQGNTEAFF.

This clonotype was recorded a few times. The chain combines TRBV2 with TRBJ1-2; D gene ambiguous. The V end was cut by 6 bases, the J end by 8 bases, with 16 bases between. The length of the CDR3 is 13 residues. Germline V gene lookup returns CDR1 SNHLY and CDR2 FYNNEI. DNA of the CDR3: TGTGCCAGCAGCGTAAATCAGGCTCTAGGCTACACCTTC. Its protein is CASSVNQALGYTF. The variable domain in full, completed from reference TRBV2 and TRBJ1-2, reads EPEVTQTPSHQVTQMGQEVILRCVPISNHLYFYWYRQILGQKVEFLVSFYNNEISEKSEIFDDQFSVERPDGSNFTLKIRSTKLEDSAMYFCASSVNQALGYTFGSGTRLTVV.

This rearrangement joins TRBV6-2 or TRBV6-3 to TRBJ2-5, with TRBD2 matching 7 bases. The CDR3 has 12 residues. V was clipped by 5 bases and J by 11 bases; unmatched bases: 8. Germline assignment: CDR1 MNHEY and CDR2 SVGEGT. The CDR3 here is CASSTSVVEQYF. In DNA form, the CDR3 reads TGTGCCAGCAGTACTAGCGTAGTTGAGCAGTACTTC.

The chain couples TRBV4-1 to TRBJ1-2; D gene unclear. Germline CDR1 is MGHRA and CDR2 is YSYEKL. This CDR3 spans 16 amino acids. V was clipped by 4 bases and J by 3 bases, with 18 bases between them. In nucleotides, the CDR3 is TGCGCCAGCAGCCCTTCGCCCTGGAGATCCGACTATGGCTACACCTTC. Its translation: CASSPSPWRSDYGYTF.

The chain links TRBV27 to TRBJ1-4; D is ambiguous. Trimming cost V 4 bases and J 2 bases, with 8 bases left between them. Germline-derived CDR1 and CDR2 are MNHEY and SMNVEV (reference sequence). The CDR3 consists of 14 residues. CDR3 sequence reads: CASSYDMTNEKLFF. Here the CDR3 DNA reads TGTGCCAGCAGTTACGACATGACTAATGAAAAACTGTTTTTT.

The chain recombines TRBV12-3 or TRBV12-4 with TRBJ1-1; D not resolved. The CDR3 extends over 14 amino acids. The germline V and J ends were trimmed by 8 bases and 4 bases, with 17 bases remaining between them. As DNA, the CDR3 is TGTGCCAGCTCCCCCGGACCCCGGGGCACTGAAGCTTTCTTT. This encodes CASSPGPRGTEAFF.

The V call is TRBV20-1, the J call TRBJ1-1, with 7 bases matching TRBD1. The CDR3 extends over 15 amino acids. Germline V CDR1 and CDR2: DFQATT, SNEGSKA (reference sequence). V was pared by 0 bases and J by 1 base, with 5 bases of the junction left unmatched. The CDR3 DNA reads TGCAGTGCTAGAGATCCCGGGACAGCGAACACTGAAGCTTTCTTT. This translates into CSARDPGTANTEAFF.

This clonotype occurred a few times. V is TRBV20-1 and J is TRBJ2-3, with a tentative D call TRBD2 (5 bases). Germline CDR1 and CDR2: DFQATT and SNEGSKA (reference sequence). Trimming stripped 3 bases from V and 0 bases from J, with 13 bases between. The CDR3 sequence is 15 residues long. Written as DNA, the CDR3 is TGCAGTGCTAGGACGGACTTATCTAGCACAGATACGCAGTATTTT. The encoded protein is CSARTDLSSTDTQYF.

This clonotype has more than one count but fewer than ten. V usage is TRBV5-1 and J usage is TRBJ2-7; tentative D call: TRBD2 (5 bases). There are 13 residues in the CDR3. Germline V gene data show CDR1 as SGHRS and CDR2 as YFSETQ. Deletions cut 4 bases from V and 7 bases from J, with 15 bases between. In DNA form, the CDR3 reads TGCGCCAGCAGCCTCCGGGATAACAATGAGCAGTACTTC. It specifies CASSLRDNNEQYF.

The V and J genes are TRBV4-2 and TRBJ1-1; tentative D call: TRBD1 (5 bases). Trimming stripped 4 bases from V and 7 bases from J, with 16 bases between. The CDR3 spans 14 residues. Looked up from germline, CDR1 is LGHNA and CDR2 is YNFKEQ. CDR3 in amino acids: CASSLWGGYLEAFF. The CDR3 DNA follows: TGTGCCAGCAGCCTATGGGGGGGGTATCTTGAAGCTTTCTTT.

This clonotype was counted between two and nine times. The rearrangement joins TRBV9 to TRBJ2-3, with 13 bases fitting TRBD2. The ends lost 2 bases at V and 0 bases at J; junction bases unmatched: 3. The CDR3 loop spans 17 amino acids. Per the germline V gene, CDR1 is SGDLS and CDR2 is YYNGEE. The CDR3 DNA reads TGTGCCAGCAGCGTGGGACTAGCGGGGTATAGCACAGATACGCAGTATTTT. This gives the protein CASSVGLAGYSTDTQYF.

This clonotype came up a few times. DNA for the CDR3: TGTGCCACCAGTCAGGGACAGGCCTATGGCTACACCTTC. This codes for CATSQGQAYGYTF. The chain links TRBV15 to TRBJ1-2; 8 nucleotides agree with TRBD1. Losses at the gene ends were 6 bases for V and 4 bases for J; bases not matched to a gene: 4. Germline CDR1 is LNHNV and CDR2 is YYDKDF (reference sequence). The CDR3 is made up of 13 amino acids.

This clonotype was seen only a few times. The rearrangement joins TRBV20-1 to TRBJ1-2; 8 nucleotides line up with TRBD1. CDR3 length: 11 residues. Germline values: CDR1 DFQATT, CDR2 SNEGSKA (reference sequence). The CDR3 bases are TGCAGGGCAGGGGGCGCGGGAGGCTACACCTTC. This translates into CRAGGAGGYTF.

The rearrangement links TRBV18 to TRBJ1-1, with a tentative D call TRBD1 (5 bases). The CDR3 loop spans 14 amino acids. Trimming shortened V by 4 bases and J by 1 base, and 10 bases separated the two germline ends. Germline-derived CDR1 and CDR2 are KGHSH and LQKENI. The CDR3 DNA is TGTGCCAGCTCACTAACGCAGGGGAACACTGAAGCTTTCTTT. Translation: CASSLTQGNTEAFF. Supplemented by reference TRBV18 and TRBJ1-1, the full variable domain reads NAGVMQNPRHLVRRRGQEARLRCSPMKGHSHVYWYRQLPEEGLKFMVYLQKENIIDESGMPKERFSAEFPKEGPSILRIQQVVRGDSAAYFCASSLTQGNTEAFFGQGTRLTVV.

The chain links TRBV3-1 to TRBJ2-5; D is unresolved. V lost 0 bases, J lost 1 base, and 6 bases lay in between. CDR1 is LGHDT and CDR2 is YNNKEL in the germline V gene (reference sequence). The CDR3 has 14 residues. CDR3 in amino acids: CASSQEVVQETQYF. Here the CDR3 DNA reads TGTGCCAGCAGCCAAGAAGTCGTCCAAGAGACCCAGTACTTC.

The rearrangement joins TRBV5-6 to TRBJ1-1; 11 bases align to TRBD1. The CDR3 covers 16 residues. The junction had 7 bases not matched to a gene; V was cut back by 5 bases and J by 1 base. CDR1 SGHDT and CDR2 YYEEEE come from the germline V gene. CDR3 sequence: CASSRTGGRENTEAFF. The CDR3 nucleotides read TGTGCCAGCAGTCGGACAGGGGGCAGGGAGAACACTGAAGCTTTCTTT.

This clonotype has just a few counts. The V call is TRBV29-1, the J call TRBJ2-3; possible D gene TRBD1, 5 bases. Germline CDR1 and CDR2: SQVTM and ANQGSEA. The CDR3 totals 11 residues. Between the trimmed V and J ends, which lost 5 bases and 4 bases, there was a span of 7 bases. The CDR3 DNA follows: TGCAGCGTTAGCAGGGCAGATACGCAGTATTTT. Its translation: CSVSRADTQYF.

The chain combines TRBV6-6 with TRBJ1-2; the D is unclear. The CDR3 is 16 amino acids. The germline gives CDR1 MNHNY, CDR2 SVGAGI (reference sequence). Trimming removed 0 bases at V and 6 bases at J, with 17 bases between. The CDR3 sequence: CASSYSAGEGIDGYTF. CDR3 DNA sequence: TGTGCCAGCAGTTACTCGGCTGGAGAGGGAATTGATGGCTACACCTTC.

A few counts support this clonotype. CDR3 loop: CASSPSQNNEQFF. In DNA, the CDR3 is TGTGCCAGCTCACCAAGTCAGAACAATGAGCAGTTCTTC. The chain recombines TRBV18 with TRBJ2-1; D remains unclear. Germline V CDR1 and CDR2: KGHSH, LQKENI. The CDR3 length is 13 residues. V gave up 2 bases and J gave up 5 bases, with 7 bases separating them.

This clonotype was seen only once. The V and J genes are TRBV27 and TRBJ2-5, with no clear D. Between the trimmed V and J ends, which lost 6 bases and 11 bases, there was a span of 25 bases. CDR3 size: 15 residues. The germline V gene encodes CDR1 MNHEY and CDR2 SMNVEV (reference sequence). CDR3 in amino acids: CASRLTVGKNNEQYF. In DNA, the CDR3 is TGTGCCAGCAGGCTTACAGTAGGTAAAAACAATGAGCAGTACTTC.